The rows below give T cell receptor beta chains drawn from one sample of a study of shared clonotypes between healthy human individuals. This table comes from immunoSEQ multiplex PCR, and its TCRdb copy is limited to in-frame clones, with some not included. The sample records about 530,000 clones, around 79% being singletons. The source material was PBMCs. All receptors derive from a woman in her 40s in good health. Some clones in this sample may be carry-over from other donors' samples. The CDR3 runs from the conserved cysteine through the conserved F or W. D genes are given only for firm matches. Size tells how often a clone was seen (once, few, many) or the class of an expanded clone, and some rows leave it out.

>TRBJ2-3|-|TRBV28|few
CASSSQGPSTDTQYF
TGTGCCAGCAGTTCCCAGGGTCCTAGCACAGATACGCAGTATTTT
>TRBJ2-7|-|TRBV18|-
CASSPGLSPYEQYF
TGTGCCAGCTCACCTGGACTATCCCCCTACGAGCAGTACTTC
>TRBJ2-3|TRBD2|TRBV30|-
CAWNLAGDTQYF
TGTGCCTGGAACCTAGCGGGAGATACGCAGTATTTT
>TRBJ2-7|TRBD2|TRBV7-2|-
CASSFLAGGPREQYF
TGTGCCAGCAGCTTCCTAGCGGGAGGGCCTCGGGAGCAGTACTTC
>TRBJ1-4|TRBD1|TRBV19|-
CASSPDRWTEKLFF
TGTGCCAGTAGCCCGGACAGGTGGACGGAAAAACTGTTTTTT
>TRBJ2-3|TRBD2|TRBV28|-
CASSPMTSGYTDTQYF
TGTGCCAGCAGTCCCATGACTAGCGGCTACACAGATACGCAGTATTTT
>TRBJ2-7|TRBD2|TRBV6-1|-
CASTKRESYEQYF
TGTGCCAGCACGAAGCGGGAGAGCTACGAGCAGTACTTC
>TRBJ2-2|-|TRBV6-5|-
CASRLGGITGELFF
TGTGCCAGCCGCCTAGGGGGAATTACCGGGGAGCTGTTTTTT
>TRBJ1-1|-|TRBV7-9|few
CASSLQGNTEAFF
TGTGCCAGCAGCTTACAGGGGAACACTGAAGCTTTCTTT
>TRBJ2-7|-|TRBV18|-
CASSWSEGPGGEQYF
TGTGCCAGCTCCTGGTCGGAGGGCCCTGGTGGTGAGCAGTACTTC
>TRBJ1-3|-|TRBV30|-
CAWSLGERNTIYF
TGTGCCTGGAGTCTTGGTGAACGAAACACCATATATTTT
>TRBJ2-5|TRBD1|TRBV18|-
CASSPAGTGIRETQYF
TGTGCCAGCTCACCGGCCGGGACAGGGATTCGAGAGACCCAGTACTTC
>TRBJ2-3|TRBD1|TRBV19|-
CASSSVTGGGTDTQYF
TGTGCCAGTAGTTCTGTGACAGGGGGAGGTACAGATACGCAGTATTTT
>TRBJ2-6|TRBD2|TRBV10-3|-
CAISAELAGSSGANVLTF
TGTGCCATCAGTGCCGAACTAGCGGGAAGCTCTGGGGCCAACGTCCTGACTTTC
>TRBJ1-1|-|TRBV9|-
CASSARGWDAEAFF
TGTGCCAGCAGCGCTAGGGGTTGGGACGCTGAAGCTTTCTTT
>TRBJ2-5|TRBD2|TRBV5-1|-
CASRSPIAGGKETQYF
TGCGCCAGCAGGTCTCCCATAGCGGGAGGGAAAGAGACCCAGTACTTC
>TRBJ2-1|-|TRBV6-5|-
CASSYSPVAVYNEQFF
TGTGCCAGCAGTTACTCGCCAGTAGCGGTCTACAATGAGCAGTTCTTC
>TRBJ2-3|TRBD1|TRBV5-6|-
CASSFTGGGRTDTQYF
TGTGCCAGCAGCTTTACAGGGGGCGGACGCACAGATACGCAGTATTTT